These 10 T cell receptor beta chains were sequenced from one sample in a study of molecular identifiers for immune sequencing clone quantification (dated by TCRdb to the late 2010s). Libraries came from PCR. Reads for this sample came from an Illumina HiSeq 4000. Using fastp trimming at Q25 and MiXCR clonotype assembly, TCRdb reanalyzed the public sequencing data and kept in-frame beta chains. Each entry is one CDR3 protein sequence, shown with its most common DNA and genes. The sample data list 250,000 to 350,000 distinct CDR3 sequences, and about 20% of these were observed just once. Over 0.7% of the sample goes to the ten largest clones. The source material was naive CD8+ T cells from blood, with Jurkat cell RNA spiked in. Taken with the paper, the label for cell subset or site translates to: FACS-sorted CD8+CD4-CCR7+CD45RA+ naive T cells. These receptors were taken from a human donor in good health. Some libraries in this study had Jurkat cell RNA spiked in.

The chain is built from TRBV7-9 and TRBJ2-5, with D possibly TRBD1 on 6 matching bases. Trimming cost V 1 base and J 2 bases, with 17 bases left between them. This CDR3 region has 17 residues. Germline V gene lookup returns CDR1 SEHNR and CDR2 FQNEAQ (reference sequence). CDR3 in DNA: TGTGCCAGCAGCTTAGTCGGGACACAAGAACCTCAAGAGACCCAGTACTTC. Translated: CASSLVGTQEPQETQYF.

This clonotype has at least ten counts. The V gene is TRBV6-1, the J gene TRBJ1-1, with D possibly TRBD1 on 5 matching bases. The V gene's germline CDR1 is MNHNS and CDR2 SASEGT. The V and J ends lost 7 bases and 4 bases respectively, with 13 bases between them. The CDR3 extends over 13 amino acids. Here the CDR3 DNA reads TGTGCCAGCACGAAATATAGGGGCACTGAAGCTTTCTTT. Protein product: CASTKYRGTEAFF.

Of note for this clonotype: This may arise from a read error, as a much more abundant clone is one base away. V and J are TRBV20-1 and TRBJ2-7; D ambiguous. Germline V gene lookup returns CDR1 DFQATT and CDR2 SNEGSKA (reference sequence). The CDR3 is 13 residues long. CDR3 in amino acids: CSAWATDSCEQYF. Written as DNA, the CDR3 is TGCAGTGCTTGGGCTACCGACTCCTGCGAGCAGTACTTC.

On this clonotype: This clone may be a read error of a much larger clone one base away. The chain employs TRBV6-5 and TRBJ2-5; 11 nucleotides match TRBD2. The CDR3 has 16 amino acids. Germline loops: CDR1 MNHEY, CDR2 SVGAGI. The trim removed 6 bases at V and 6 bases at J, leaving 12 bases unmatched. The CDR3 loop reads CASRNNPGLAAKTQYF. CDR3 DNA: TGTGCCAGCAGAAACAACCCGGGACTAGCGGCAAAGACCCAGTACTTC.

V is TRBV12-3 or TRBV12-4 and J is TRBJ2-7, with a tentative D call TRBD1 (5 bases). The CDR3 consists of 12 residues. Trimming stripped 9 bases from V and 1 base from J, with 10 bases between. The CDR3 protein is CASGAGSYEQYF. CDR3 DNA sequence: TGTGCCAGTGGGGCAGGTTCCTACGAGCAGTACTTC.

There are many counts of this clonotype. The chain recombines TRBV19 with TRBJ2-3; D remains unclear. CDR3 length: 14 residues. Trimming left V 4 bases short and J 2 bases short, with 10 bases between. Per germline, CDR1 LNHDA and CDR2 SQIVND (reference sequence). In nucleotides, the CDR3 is TGTGCCAGTAGTAGGCAGGATTACACAGATACGCAGTATTTT. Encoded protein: CASSRQDYTDTQYF. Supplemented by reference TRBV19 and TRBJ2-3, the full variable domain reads DGGITQSPKYLFRKEGQNVTLSCEQNLNHDAMYWYRQDPGQGLRLIYYSQIVNDFQKGDIAEGYSVSREKKESFPLTVTSAQKNPTAFYLCASSRQDYTDTQYFGPGTRLTVL.

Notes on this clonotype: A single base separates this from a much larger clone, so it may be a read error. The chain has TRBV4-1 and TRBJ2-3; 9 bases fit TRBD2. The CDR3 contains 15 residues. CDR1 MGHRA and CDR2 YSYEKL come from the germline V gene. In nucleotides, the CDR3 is TGCGCCGGCAGCCAAGATGGCGGGGGGGCAGATACGCAGTATTTT. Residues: CAGSQDGGGADTQYF.

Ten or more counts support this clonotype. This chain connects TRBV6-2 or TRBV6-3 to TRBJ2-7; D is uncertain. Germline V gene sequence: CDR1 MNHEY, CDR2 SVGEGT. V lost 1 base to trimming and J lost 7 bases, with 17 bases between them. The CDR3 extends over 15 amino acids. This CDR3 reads CASSYLYSPDEEQYF. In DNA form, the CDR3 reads TGTGCCAGCAGTTACTTATATAGTCCGGATGAGGAGCAGTACTTC.

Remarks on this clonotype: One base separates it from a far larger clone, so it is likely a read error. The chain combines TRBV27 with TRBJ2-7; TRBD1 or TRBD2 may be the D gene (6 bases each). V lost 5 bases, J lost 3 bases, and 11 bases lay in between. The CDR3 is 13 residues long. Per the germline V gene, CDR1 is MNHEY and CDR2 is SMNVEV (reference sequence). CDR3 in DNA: TGTGCCAGCAGTACGGGGGCCCTCTACGAGCAGTACTTC. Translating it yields CASSTGALYEQYF.

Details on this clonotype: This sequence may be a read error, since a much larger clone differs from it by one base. CDR3 protein: CASNRQGGGTEAFF. DNA of the CDR3: TGCGCCAGCAACCGCCAGGGAGGGGGCACTGAAGCTTTCTTT. The V and J genes are TRBV4-3 and TRBJ1-1, with a tentative D call TRBD1 (6 bases). CDR1 LGHNA and CDR2 YSLEER come from the germline V gene. The CDR3 has 14 amino acids. Trimming removed 7 bases at V and 4 bases at J, with 16 bases between.